Listed here are 14 T cell receptor beta chains from one sample, sequenced in a study of control samples from healthy donors and cancer patients. Clones were sequenced by immunoSEQ multiplex PCR, and TCRdb holds only the in-frame ones, with some missing. The sample has about 110,000 clones, 88% seen once. Sequenced: PBMCs. These receptors all stem from a woman aged 55-69 years with lung cancer.

A remark on this clone: The sample contains more than one DNA sequence encoding this CDR3. V gene TRBV7-3 combines with J gene TRBJ2-7; D ambiguous. Germline values: CDR1 SGHTA, CDR2 FQGTGA. This CDR3 comprises 15 residues. V dropped 1 base and J dropped 1 base, with 11 bases sitting between them. The CDR3 loop is CASSLSSGSSYEQYF. CDR3 nucleotides: TGTGCCAGCAGCTTAAGTTCGGGCTCATCCTACGAGCAGTACTTC.

The chain is built from TRBV6-5 and TRBJ2-1; D gene ambiguous. The V gene lost 8 bases and the J gene lost 5 bases, with 10 bases spanning the gap. This CDR3 contains 12 residues. In germline, CDR1 is MNHEY, CDR2 SVGAGI. The CDR3 DNA is TGTGCCAGCCGAGGAATCGACAATGAGCAGTTCTTC. This sequence encodes CASRGIDNEQFF.

This chain connects TRBV6-2 or TRBV6-3 to TRBJ1-1; D call uncertain. There are 15 residues in the CDR3. Per germline, CDR1 MNHEY and CDR2 SVGEGT. V lost 3 bases, J lost 0 bases, and 11 bases lay in between. Here the CDR3 reads CASSYFPEMNTEAFF. The CDR3 DNA reads TGTGCCAGCAGTTATTTTCCCGAGATGAACACTGAAGCTTTCTTT.

CDR3 region: CASSSGSPRPYNSPLHF. The CDR3 DNA is TGTGCCAGCAGCAGTGGAAGCCCAAGACCTTATAATTCACCCCTCCACTTT. The V gene is TRBV21-1, the J gene TRBJ1-6. TRBV21-1 is shown as a pseudogene. CDR3 size: 17 residues.

This rearrangement joins TRBV6-6 to TRBJ1-5, with 8 bases aligning to TRBD1. This CDR3 comprises 15 residues. Germline values: CDR1 MNHNY, CDR2 SVGAGI (reference sequence). The J segment lost 9 bases and the V segment lost 0 bases, leaving 7 bases of the junction unmatched. CDR3 sequence reads: CASSYSGQDARPQHF. In DNA, the CDR3 is TGTGCCAGCAGTTACTCGGGACAGGATGCCCGGCCCCAGCATTTT.

The rearrangement links TRBV7-3 to TRBJ1-1; TRBD1 matches 8 bases. The CDR3 totals 14 residues. CDR1 is SGHTA, CDR2 FQGTGA, per germline. Trimming cost V 4 bases and J 5 bases; bases outside gene matches: 6. The CDR3 is CASSSGQGETEAFF. CDR3 in DNA: TGTGCCAGCAGCTCCGGACAGGGAGAGACTGAAGCTTTCTTT.

DNA of the CDR3: TGTGCCAGCAGCTTATCAGGGGTAAATGAGCAGTTCTTC. Translating gives CASSLSGVNEQFF. This chain joins TRBV7-6 and TRBJ2-1; weak D call: TRBD1 (6 bases). The germline V and J ends were trimmed by 2 bases and 7 bases, with 9 bases remaining between them. Germline V gene data show CDR1 as SGHVS and CDR2 as FNYEAQ. This CDR3 is 13 amino acids long.

A note on this clone: The junction shows a germline mismatch at one end, possibly a read error. The chain joins TRBV9 to TRBJ1-3; the match to TRBD1 covers 7 bases. Germline V lookup: CDR1 SGDLS, CDR2 YYNGEE. This CDR3 has 16 residues. For the CDR3, the DNA is TGTGCCAGCACCGTAGACAGGGATAGCTCTGGAAACACCATATATTTT. Translation: CASTVDRDSSGNTIYF.

The chain uses TRBV19 and TRBJ1-1; possibly TRBD1 for D (6 bases). From germline, CDR1 is LNHDA and CDR2 SQIVND (reference sequence). The V gene lost 6 bases and the J gene lost 2 bases, with 13 bases spanning the gap. CDR3 length equals 14 residues. Here the CDR3 reads CASRPGHQNTEAFF. The DNA for the CDR3 is TGTGCCAGTAGGCCGGGACACCAAAACACTGAAGCTTTCTTT.

The chain employs TRBV30 and TRBJ2-5, with a possible D match to TRBD2 (5 bases). Per the germline V gene, CDR1 is GTSNPN and CDR2 is SVGIG (reference sequence). The CDR3 runs 12 residues. Trimming stripped 5 bases from V and 3 bases from J, with 10 bases between. CDR3 coding DNA: TGTGCCTGGGACGACGGGAAAGAGACCCAGTACTTC. Translated, it gives CAWDDGKETQYF.

Concerning this clone: At the DNA level, this CDR3 is encoded by other sequences in the same sample as well. This rearrangement joins TRBV5-1 to TRBJ1-1, with 8 bases matching TRBD1. The V gene's germline CDR1 is SGHRS and CDR2 YFSETQ. After removal of 8 bases from V and 5 bases from J, the junction contained 17 bases not matched to a gene. CDR3 size: 16 residues. The CDR3 DNA sequence: TGCGCCAGTAGCCCGTCCTCCGGACAGGGTAGGACTGAAGCTTTCTTT. Protein: CASSPSSGQGRTEAFF.

V and J are TRBV5-4 and TRBJ2-2; unclear D gene. Between the trimmed V and J ends, which lost 0 bases and 0 bases, there was a span of 6 bases. Germline lookup yields CDR1 SGHNT and CDR2 YYREEE (reference sequence). CDR3 size: 15 residues. CDR3 protein: CASSLATANTGELFF. Written as DNA, the CDR3 is TGTGCCAGCAGCTTGGCTACGGCGAACACCGGGGAGCTGTTTTTT.

The rearrangement joins TRBV7-2 to TRBJ1-1; D is uncertain. The germline gives CDR1 SGHTA, CDR2 FQGNSA. This CDR3 has 16 residues. V dropped 3 bases and J dropped 1 base, with 15 bases sitting between them. The CDR3 DNA follows: TGTGCCAGCAGCTTCGGGCTATCACACAAGAACACTGAAGCTTTCTTT. Its protein product is CASSFGLSHKNTEAFF.

The chain has TRBV27 and TRBJ1-2; D possibly corresponds to TRBD1 (5 bases). V lost 4 bases and J lost 4, with 16 bases in between. The germline V gene has CDR1 MNHEY and CDR2 SMNVEV (reference sequence). This CDR3 is 15 amino acids long. The CDR3 region is CASSWLRGVPYGYTF. DNA of the CDR3: TGTGCCAGCAGTTGGCTGCGGGGGGTCCCCTATGGCTACACCTTC.